This T cell receptor beta chain was identified in a study of T cell changes during pregnancy in multiple sclerosis. The CDR3 has 16 residues. Only in-frame clones appear in the TCRdb table, and some are missing; sequencing was by immunoSEQ multiplex PCR. The sample includes fewer than 95,000 clones, 80% to 95% seen only once; the top ten take over 3.5%. The sample was peripheral blood, taken in the first trimester of pregnancy. The V call is TRBV7-5, the J call TRBJ1-5; the table's D call TRBD1 went unverified against the DNA. TRBV7-5 is recorded as a pseudogene. The clonotype was recovered from a female donor with multiple sclerosis, enrolled in a pregnancy study. The DNA of the CDR3 is TGTGCCAGAAGCTTTTGGGGTGTACAGGGATCAAGGTCCCAGCATTTT. It yields the protein CARSFWGVQGSRSQHF.